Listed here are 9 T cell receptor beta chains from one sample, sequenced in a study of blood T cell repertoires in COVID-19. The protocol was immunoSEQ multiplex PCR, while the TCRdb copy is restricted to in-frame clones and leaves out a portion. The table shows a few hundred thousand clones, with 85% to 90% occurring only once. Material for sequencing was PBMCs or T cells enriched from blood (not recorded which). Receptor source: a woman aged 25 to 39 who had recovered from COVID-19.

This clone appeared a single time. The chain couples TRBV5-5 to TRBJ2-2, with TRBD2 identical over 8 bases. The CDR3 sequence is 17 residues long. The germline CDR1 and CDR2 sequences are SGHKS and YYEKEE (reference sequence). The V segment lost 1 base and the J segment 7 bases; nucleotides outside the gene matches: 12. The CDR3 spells CASSLRRGGYGVGELFF. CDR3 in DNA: TGTGCCAGCAGCTTGCGTCGCGGGGGGTACGGGGTCGGGGAGCTGTTTTTT.

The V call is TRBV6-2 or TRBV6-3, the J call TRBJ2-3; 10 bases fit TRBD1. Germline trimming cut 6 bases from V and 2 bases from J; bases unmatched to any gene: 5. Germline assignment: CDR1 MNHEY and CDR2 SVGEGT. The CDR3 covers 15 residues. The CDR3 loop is CASSSGTGDTDTQYF. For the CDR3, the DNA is TGTGCCAGCAGCAGTGGGACAGGGGACACAGATACGCAGTATTTT.

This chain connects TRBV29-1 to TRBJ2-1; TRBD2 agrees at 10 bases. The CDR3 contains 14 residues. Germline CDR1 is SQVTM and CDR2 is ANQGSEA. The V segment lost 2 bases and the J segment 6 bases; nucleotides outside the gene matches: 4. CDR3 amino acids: CSVESSGRANEQFF. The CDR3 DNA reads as TGCAGCGTTGAATCGAGCGGGAGGGCCAATGAGCAGTTCTTC.

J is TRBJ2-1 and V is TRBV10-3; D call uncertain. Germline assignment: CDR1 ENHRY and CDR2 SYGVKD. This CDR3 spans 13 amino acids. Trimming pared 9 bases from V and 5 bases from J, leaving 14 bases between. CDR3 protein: CAIQTSGDNEQFF. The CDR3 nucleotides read TGTGCCATTCAAACGTCCGGAGACAATGAGCAGTTCTTC.

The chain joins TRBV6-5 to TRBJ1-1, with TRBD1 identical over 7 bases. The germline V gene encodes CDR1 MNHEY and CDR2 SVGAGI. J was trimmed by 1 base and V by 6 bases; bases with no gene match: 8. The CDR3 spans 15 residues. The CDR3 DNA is TGTGCCAGCAGCCCAATACAGGGGAGGAACACTGAAGCTTTCTTT. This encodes CASSPIQGRNTEAFF.

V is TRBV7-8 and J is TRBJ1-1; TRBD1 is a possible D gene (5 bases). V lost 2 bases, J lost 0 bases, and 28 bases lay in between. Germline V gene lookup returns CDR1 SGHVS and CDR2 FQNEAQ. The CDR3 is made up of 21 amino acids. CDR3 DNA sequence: TGTGCCAGCAGCTTATCTTGGTTATTCGGGGGGAAGACTCACATGAACACTGAAGCTTTCTTT. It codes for CASSLSWLFGGKTHMNTEAFF.

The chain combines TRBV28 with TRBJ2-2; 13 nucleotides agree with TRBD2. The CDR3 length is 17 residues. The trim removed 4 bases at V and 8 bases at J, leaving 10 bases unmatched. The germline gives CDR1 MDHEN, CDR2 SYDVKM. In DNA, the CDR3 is TGTGCCAGCAGTTCAATAGGACTAGCGGGAGAGAGGGGGGAGCTGTTTTTT. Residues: CASSSIGLAGERGELFF.

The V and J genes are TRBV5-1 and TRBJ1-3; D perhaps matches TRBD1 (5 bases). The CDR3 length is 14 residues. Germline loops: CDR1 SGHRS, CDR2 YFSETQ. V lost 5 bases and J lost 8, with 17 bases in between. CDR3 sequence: CASSKGNGRDTIYF. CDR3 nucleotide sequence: TGCGCCAGCAGTAAAGGAAACGGCAGGGACACCATATATTTT.

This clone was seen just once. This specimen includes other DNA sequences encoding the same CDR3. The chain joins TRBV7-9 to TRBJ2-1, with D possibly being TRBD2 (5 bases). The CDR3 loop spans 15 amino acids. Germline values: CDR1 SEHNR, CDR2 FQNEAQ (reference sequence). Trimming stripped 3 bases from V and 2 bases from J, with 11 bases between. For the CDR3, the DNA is TGTGCCAGCAGCTTGAATTCCGGGGCCTACAATGAGCAGTTCTTC. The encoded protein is CASSLNSGAYNEQFF.